This T cell receptor (beta chain) was observed in a study of shared clonotypes between healthy human individuals. About this clone itself: Its antigen remains unidentified.

CDR3 size: 13 residues. Trimming took off 2 bases at V and 5 bases at J, with 11 bases between the two ends. CDR1 and CDR2 from the germline V gene are SGHTS and YDEGEE. The study, taken as a whole, reports: Sharing across four donors was highest in naive CD4 (around 5%) and lowest in memory CD8 (around 0.4%).

Each cell subset's genomic DNA was divided evenly among several immunoSEQ plates. Per the study methods: ImmunoSEQ yielded junction-only sequences lacking quality scores, so filtering differed. The protocol was immunoSEQ multiplex PCR, while the TCRdb copy is restricted to in-frame clones and leaves out a portion. Clone size and V and J calls were adopted from that table, with D and trimming inferred from the DNA. The table has 850,000 to 1,200,000 clones, around 74% seen once. Sequencing used memory CD4+ T cells sorted from blood. Subset specified: CD45RA-negative fraction. This chain joins TRBV5-8 and TRBJ2-7; tentative D call: TRBD1 (5 bases). The clonotype comes from a man between 18 and 29 years old in good health. CDR3 sequence (DNA): TGTGCCAGCAGCTTTGTAGGGGCCCACGAGCAGTACTTC. Protein sequence: CASSFVGAHEQYF.